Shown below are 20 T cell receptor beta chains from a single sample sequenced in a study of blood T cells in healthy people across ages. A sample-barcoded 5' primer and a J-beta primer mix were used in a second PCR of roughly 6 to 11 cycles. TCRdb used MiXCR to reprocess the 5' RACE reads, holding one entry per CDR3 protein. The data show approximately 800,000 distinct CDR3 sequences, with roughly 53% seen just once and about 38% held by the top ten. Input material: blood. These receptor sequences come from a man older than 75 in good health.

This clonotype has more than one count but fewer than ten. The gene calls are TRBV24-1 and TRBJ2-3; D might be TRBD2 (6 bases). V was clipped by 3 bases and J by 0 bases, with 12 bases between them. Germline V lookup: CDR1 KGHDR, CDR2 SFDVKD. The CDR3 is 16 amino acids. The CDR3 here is CATSDRASVSTDTQYF. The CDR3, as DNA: TGTGCCACCAGTGATCGGGCTAGCGTGAGCACAGATACGCAGTATTTT.

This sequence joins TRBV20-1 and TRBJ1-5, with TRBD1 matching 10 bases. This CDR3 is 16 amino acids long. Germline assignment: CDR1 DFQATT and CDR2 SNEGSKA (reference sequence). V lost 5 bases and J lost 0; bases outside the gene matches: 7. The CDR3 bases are TGCAGTGCTGGGAGGACAGGGGGTAATAGCAATCAGCCCCAGCATTTT. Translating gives CSAGRTGGNSNQPQHF.

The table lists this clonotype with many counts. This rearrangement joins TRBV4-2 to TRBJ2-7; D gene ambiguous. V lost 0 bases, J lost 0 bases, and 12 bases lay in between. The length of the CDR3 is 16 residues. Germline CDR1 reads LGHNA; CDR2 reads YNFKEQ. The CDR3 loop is CASSQDFSGPSYEQYF. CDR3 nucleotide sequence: TGTGCCAGCAGCCAAGACTTTTCGGGCCCCTCCTACGAGCAGTACTTC.

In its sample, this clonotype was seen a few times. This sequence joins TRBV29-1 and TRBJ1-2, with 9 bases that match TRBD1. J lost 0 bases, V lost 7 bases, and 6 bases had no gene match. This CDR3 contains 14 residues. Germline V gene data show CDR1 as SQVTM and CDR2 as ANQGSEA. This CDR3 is CSAGQGRTNYGYTF. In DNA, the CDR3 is TGCAGCGCTGGACAGGGGCGAACTAACTATGGCTACACCTTC.

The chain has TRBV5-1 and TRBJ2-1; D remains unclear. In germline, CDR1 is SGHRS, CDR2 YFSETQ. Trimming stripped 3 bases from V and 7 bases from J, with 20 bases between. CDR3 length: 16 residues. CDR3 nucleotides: TGCGCCAGCAGCTCCCTGGATGGGCGGAGTGGGAATGAGCAGTTCTTC. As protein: CASSSLDGRSGNEQFF.

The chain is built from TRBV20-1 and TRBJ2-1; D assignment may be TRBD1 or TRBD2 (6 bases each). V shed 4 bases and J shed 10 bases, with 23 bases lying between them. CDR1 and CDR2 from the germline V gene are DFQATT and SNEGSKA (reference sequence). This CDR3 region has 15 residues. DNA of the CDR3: TGCAGTGCTACCCTAGAGAGGGGGGCCCCCTACGAGCAGTTCTTC. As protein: CSATLERGAPYEQFF.

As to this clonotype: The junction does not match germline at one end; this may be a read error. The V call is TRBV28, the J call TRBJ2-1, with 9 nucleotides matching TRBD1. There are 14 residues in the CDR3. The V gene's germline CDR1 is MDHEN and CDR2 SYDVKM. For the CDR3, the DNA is TGTGCCAGCAGTATATGGACAGGGGCGGGAGAGCAGTTCTTC. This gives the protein CASSIWTGAGEQFF.

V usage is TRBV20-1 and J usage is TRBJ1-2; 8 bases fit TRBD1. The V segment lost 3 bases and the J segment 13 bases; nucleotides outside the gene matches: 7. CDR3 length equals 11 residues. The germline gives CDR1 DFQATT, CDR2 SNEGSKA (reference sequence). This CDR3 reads CSARTGQVGTF. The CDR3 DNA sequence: TGCAGTGCTAGGACGGGACAGGTGGGCACCTTC.

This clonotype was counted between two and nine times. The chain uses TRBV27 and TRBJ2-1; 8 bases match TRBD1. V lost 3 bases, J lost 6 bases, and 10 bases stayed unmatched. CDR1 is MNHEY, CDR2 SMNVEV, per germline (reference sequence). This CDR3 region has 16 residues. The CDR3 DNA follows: TGTGCCAGCAGTTTGTTCAGGACAGGGAAAGGCAATGAGCAGTTCTTC. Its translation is CASSLFRTGKGNEQFF.

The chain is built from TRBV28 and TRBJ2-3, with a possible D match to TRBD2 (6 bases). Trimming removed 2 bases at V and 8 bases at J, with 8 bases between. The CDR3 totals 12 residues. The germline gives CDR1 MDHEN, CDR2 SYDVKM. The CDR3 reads CASSLGGSTQYF. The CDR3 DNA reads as TGTGCCAGCAGTTTAGGGGGGAGTACGCAGTATTTT.

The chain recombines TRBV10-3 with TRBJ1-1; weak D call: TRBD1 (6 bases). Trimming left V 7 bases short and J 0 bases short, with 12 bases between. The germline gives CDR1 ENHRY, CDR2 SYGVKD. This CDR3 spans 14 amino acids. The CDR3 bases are TGTGCCATCATGGGGGGACACTTGAACACTGAAGCTTTCTTT. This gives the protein CAIMGGHLNTEAFF.

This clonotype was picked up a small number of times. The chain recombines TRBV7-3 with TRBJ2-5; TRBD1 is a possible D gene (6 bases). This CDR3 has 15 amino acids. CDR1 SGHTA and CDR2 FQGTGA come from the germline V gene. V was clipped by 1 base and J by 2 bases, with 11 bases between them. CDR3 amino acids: CASSLSTGKQETQYF. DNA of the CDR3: TGTGCCAGCAGCTTAAGTACAGGGAAACAAGAGACCCAGTACTTC.

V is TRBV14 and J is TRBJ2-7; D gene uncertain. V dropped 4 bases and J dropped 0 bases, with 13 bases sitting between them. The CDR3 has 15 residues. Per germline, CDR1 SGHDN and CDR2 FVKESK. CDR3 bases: TGTGCCAGCAGCCGTAGTCTGCCGGGCTCCTACGAGCAGTACTTC. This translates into CASSRSLPGSYEQYF.

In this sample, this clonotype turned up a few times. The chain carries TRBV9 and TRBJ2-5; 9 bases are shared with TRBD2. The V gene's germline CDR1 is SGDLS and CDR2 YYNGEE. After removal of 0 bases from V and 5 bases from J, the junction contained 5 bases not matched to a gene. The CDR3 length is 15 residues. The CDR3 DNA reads TGTGCCAGCAGCGTAGAGGCGGGAGGGCGTGAGACCCAGTACTTC. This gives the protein CASSVEAGGRETQYF. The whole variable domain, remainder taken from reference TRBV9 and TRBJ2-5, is DSGVTQTPKHLITATGQRVTLRCSPRSGDLSVYWYQQSLDQGLQFLIQYYNGEERAKGNILERFSAQQFPDLHSELNLSSLELGDSALYFCASSVEAGGRETQYFGPGTRLLVL.

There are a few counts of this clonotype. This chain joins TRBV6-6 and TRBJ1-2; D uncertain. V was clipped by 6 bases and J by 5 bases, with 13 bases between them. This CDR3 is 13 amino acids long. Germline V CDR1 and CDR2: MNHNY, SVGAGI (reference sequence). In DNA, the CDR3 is TGTGCCAGCAGAACCCCAGCAGCTTATGGCTACACCTTC. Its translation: CASRTPAAYGYTF.

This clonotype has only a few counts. CDR3 DNA: TGTGCCAGCTCCGATAGGGGTGAGCAGTTCTTC. It is translated as CASSDRGEQFF. J is TRBJ2-1 and V is TRBV28; a possible D gene is TRBD1 (5 bases). The germline V gene encodes CDR1 MDHEN and CDR2 SYDVKM. This CDR3 spans 11 amino acids. V lost 8 bases, J lost 9 bases, and 11 bases lay in between.

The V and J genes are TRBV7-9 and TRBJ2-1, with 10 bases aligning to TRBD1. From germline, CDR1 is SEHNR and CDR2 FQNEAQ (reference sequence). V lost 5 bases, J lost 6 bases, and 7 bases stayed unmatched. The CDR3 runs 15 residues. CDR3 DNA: TGTGCCAGCAGCCCGACGGGACAGGGGCGCAATGAGCAGTTCTTC. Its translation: CASSPTGQGRNEQFF.

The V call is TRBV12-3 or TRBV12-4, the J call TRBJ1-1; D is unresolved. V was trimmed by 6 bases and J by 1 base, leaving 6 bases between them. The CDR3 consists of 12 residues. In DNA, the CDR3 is TGTGCCAGCAGCGCTCAGAACACTGAAGCTTTCTTT. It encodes CASSAQNTEAFF.

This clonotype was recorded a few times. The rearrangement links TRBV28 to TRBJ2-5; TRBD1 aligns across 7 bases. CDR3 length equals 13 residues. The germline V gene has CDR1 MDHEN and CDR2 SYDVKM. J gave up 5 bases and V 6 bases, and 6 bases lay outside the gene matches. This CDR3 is CASRHDREETQYF. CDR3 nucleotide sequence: TGTGCCAGCAGACACGACAGGGAGGAGACCCAGTACTTC.

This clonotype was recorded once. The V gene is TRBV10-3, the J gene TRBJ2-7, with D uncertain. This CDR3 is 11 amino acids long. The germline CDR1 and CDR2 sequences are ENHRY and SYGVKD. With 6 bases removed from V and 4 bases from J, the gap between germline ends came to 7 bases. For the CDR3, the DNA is TGTGCCATCAGCGGAATGTACGAGCAGTACTTC. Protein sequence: CAISGMYEQYF.